A single sample gave rise to the 20 T cell receptor beta chains below, sequenced in a study of blood T cell repertoires in COVID-19. Sequenced by immunoSEQ multiplex PCR; TCRdb stores in-frame clones only, minus some. The table records 150,000 to 200,000 clones, 80% to 90% of them present only once. The sequenced sample was peripheral blood. The receptors were gathered from a man in his sixties with acute or convalescent COVID-19.

The V gene is TRBV24-1, the J gene TRBJ2-2; 8 nucleotides match TRBD2. The germline gives CDR1 KGHDR, CDR2 SFDVKD. With V trimmed by 6 bases and J by 2 bases, 4 bases remained unmatched. This CDR3 comprises 15 residues. The CDR3 region is CATSSSGTNTGELFF. DNA of the CDR3: TGTGCCACCAGTAGTAGCGGGACAAACACCGGGGAGCTGTTTTTT.

CDR3 DNA: TGTGCCAGTAGTATATTTAGCGAGCAGTTCTTC. Amino acids: CASSIFSEQFF. The chain has TRBV19 and TRBJ2-1; D uncertain. V was pared by 2 bases and J by 10 bases, with 6 bases between. The V gene's germline CDR1 is LNHDA and CDR2 SQIVND (reference sequence). The CDR3 loop spans 11 amino acids.

V gene TRBV7-2 combines with J gene TRBJ2-2; 8 bases agree with TRBD2. Germline V gene sequence: CDR1 SGHTA, CDR2 FQGNSA. This CDR3 has 13 amino acids. V lost 5 bases and J lost 5; bases outside the gene matches: 1. The DNA for the CDR3 is TGTGCCAGCAGCCCGGGGGGGACCGGGGAGCTGTTTTTT. It is translated as CASSPGGTGELFF.

This clone has only one observation. DNA for the CDR3: TGTGCTAGTGGTTTCCTAGAGACCCAGTACTTC. It yields the protein CASGFLETQYF. The rearrangement uses TRBV12-5 and TRBJ2-5; D ambiguous. Trimming took 3 bases from V and 4 from J, leaving 3 bases between them. Germline V gene sequence: CDR1 LGHNT, CDR2 FRNRAP. This CDR3 region has 11 residues.

The chain combines TRBV29-1 with TRBJ2-1; a possible D gene is TRBD2 (6 bases). CDR3 length: 12 amino acids. V lost 6 bases to trimming and J lost 4 bases, with 10 bases between them. In germline, CDR1 is SQVTM, CDR2 ANQGSEA. CDR3 sequence: CSVTGTYNEQFF. CDR3 nucleotides: TGCAGCGTGACCGGGACTTACAATGAGCAGTTCTTC.

This sequence joins TRBV9 and TRBJ2-3; tentative D call: TRBD2 (6 bases). Trimming removed 7 bases at V and 0 bases at J, with 9 bases between. The CDR3 consists of 13 residues. Germline lookup yields CDR1 SGDLS and CDR2 YYNGEE. CDR3 loop: CASGRTSTDTQYF. In DNA form, the CDR3 reads TGTGCCAGCGGGAGGACCAGCACAGATACGCAGTATTTT.

This chain joins TRBV7-2 and TRBJ1-6; perhaps TRBD1 as D (6 bases). Germline-derived CDR1 and CDR2 are SGHTA and FQGNSA. The CDR3 totals 14 residues. Deletions cut 4 bases from V and 7 bases from J, with 11 bases between. The CDR3 DNA follows: TGTGCCAGCAGCTCTCAGGGGCGCAATTCACCCCTCCACTTT. Amino acids: CASSSQGRNSPLHF.

The chain recombines TRBV6-5 with TRBJ2-7; 10 nucleotides align to TRBD2. The trim removed 6 bases at V and 10 bases at J, leaving 12 bases unmatched. This CDR3 comprises 14 residues. The V gene's germline CDR1 is MNHEY and CDR2 SVGAGI. Written as DNA, the CDR3 is TGTGCCAGCAGCTTCGGGACTAGCGAAATTGAACAGTACTTC. Residues: CASSFGTSEIEQYF.

This clone was detected only once. V is TRBV7-2 and J is TRBJ2-1, with D perhaps matching TRBD2 (5 bases). The CDR3 consists of 16 residues. With 2 bases removed from V and 2 bases from J, the gap between germline ends came to 13 bases. The germline V gene has CDR1 SGHTA and CDR2 FQGNSA. For the CDR3, the DNA is TGTGCCAGCAGCTTAAGTAGCGTCCCCCCCTACAATGAGCAGTTCTTC. Translating gives CASSLSSVPPYNEQFF.

The chain has TRBV28 and TRBJ2-1; TRBD2 might be the D (5 bases). Germline CDR1 is MDHEN and CDR2 is SYDVKM. V shed 5 bases and J shed 0 bases, with 11 bases lying between them. The CDR3 extends over 15 amino acids. The CDR3 nucleotides read TGTGCCAGCAGTCCCCCACTAGGCTCCTACAATGAGCAGTTCTTC. Its translation: CASSPPLGSYNEQFF.

This clone occurred once. The V gene is TRBV21-1, the J gene TRBJ1-2. TRBV21-1 is given as a pseudogene. The CDR3 totals 12 residues. The CDR3 nucleotides read TGTGCCAGCAGCAAGGTAGACTATGGCTACACCTTC. Protein product: CASSKVDYGYTF.

This chain links TRBV27 with TRBJ2-3, with 10 bases matching TRBD2. In germline, CDR1 is MNHEY, CDR2 SMNVEV (reference sequence). The CDR3 sequence is 15 residues long. V was pared by 5 bases and J by 0 bases, with 2 bases of the junction left unmatched. The DNA of the CDR3 is TGTGCCAGCAGTCTGACTAGCGGGAGCACAGATACGCAGTATTTT. Amino acid sequence: CASSLTSGSTDTQYF.

The chain recombines TRBV5-6 with TRBJ1-2; D possibly corresponds to TRBD1 (6 bases). The CDR3 has 13 residues. The germline CDR1 and CDR2 sequences are SGHDT and YYEEEE. V lost 0 bases, J lost 8 bases, and 11 bases lay in between. The CDR3, as DNA: TGTGCCAGCAGCTTGGAACAGGGTGAAGGCTACACCTTC. Translating gives CASSLEQGEGYTF. Combining the CDR3 with reference TRBV5-6 and TRBJ1-2 gives the whole variable domain DAGVTQSPTHLIKTRGQQVTLRCSPKSGHDTVSWYQQALGQGPQFIFQYYEEEERQRGNFPDRFSGHQFPNYSSELNVNALLLGDSALYLCASSLEQGEGYTFGSGTRLTVV.

J is TRBJ2-1 and V is TRBV6-5, with a tentative D call TRBD2 (6 bases). Trimming took 7 bases from V and 7 from J, leaving 14 bases between them. There are 13 residues in the CDR3. Germline V gives CDR1 MNHEY, CDR2 SVGAGI. The CDR3 sequence is CASTETGANEQFF. The DNA for the CDR3 is TGTGCCAGCACCGAAACGGGAGCGAATGAGCAGTTCTTC.

CDR3 DNA sequence: TGCAGCGGAGGAGAGCCGTCAGACTACGAGCAGTACTTC. Protein product: CSGGEPSDYEQYF. The rearrangement joins TRBV29-1 to TRBJ2-7; D remains unclear. The CDR3 totals 13 residues. The V gene's germline CDR1 is SQVTM and CDR2 ANQGSEA. With 7 bases removed from V and 3 bases from J, the gap between germline ends came to 16 bases.

This chain links TRBV5-6 with TRBJ2-7, with 8 positions matching TRBD2. Germline CDR1 and CDR2: SGHDT and YYEEEE. This CDR3 has 14 residues. V trimming: 1 base; J trimming: 0 bases; junction bases outside the gene matches: 0. The CDR3 DNA reads TGTGCCAGCAGCTTGAGCGGGAGCTCCTACGAGCAGTACTTC. Translating it yields CASSLSGSSYEQYF.

This clone came up once. The chain uses TRBV15 and TRBJ1-5; D gene ambiguous. Trimming removed 1 base from V and 2 bases from J, with 6 bases in between. Looked up from germline, CDR1 is LNHNV and CDR2 is YYDKDF (reference sequence). CDR3 size: 14 residues. CDR3 protein: CATSRVSGNQPQHF. The CDR3 DNA follows: TGTGCCACCAGCAGAGTCTCGGGCAATCAGCCCCAGCATTTT. The whole variable domain, remainder taken from reference TRBV15 and TRBJ1-5, is DAMVIQNPRYQVTQFGKPVTLSCSQTLNHNVMYWYQQKSSQAPKLLFHYYDKDFNNEADTPDNFQSRRPNTSFCFLDIRSPGLGDTAMYLCATSRVSGNQPQHFGDGTRLSIL.

V and J are TRBV28 and TRBJ1-2; 8 nucleotides line up with TRBD1. V shed 2 bases and J 4 bases; nucleotides not matched to a gene: 6. Germline V CDR1 and CDR2: MDHEN, SYDVKM. The CDR3 is made up of 15 amino acids. DNA for the CDR3: TGTGCCAGCAGTTTACCCCAGGGGGCTATCTATGGCTACACCTTC. It is translated as CASSLPQGAIYGYTF.

The chain combines TRBV28 with TRBJ2-3, with 9 bases aligning to TRBD1. The V and J ends lost 7 bases and 10 bases, in that order; junction bases with no gene match: 12. The CDR3 runs 14 residues. In germline, CDR1 is MDHEN, CDR2 SYDVKM. The CDR3 loop is CASNPGQGRSAQYF. CDR3 in DNA: TGTGCCAGCAATCCGGGACAGGGTAGGTCAGCGCAGTATTTT.

The chain carries TRBV10-1 and TRBJ2-7; 9 nucleotides match TRBD1. Germline V lookup: CDR1 WNHNN, CDR2 SYGVQD (reference sequence). V shed 10 bases, J shed 7 bases, and the junction held 8 bases outside the gene matches. This CDR3 is built from 12 residues. As DNA, the CDR3 is TGCGCCAAAGGACAGGGGACGGCGGAGCAGTACTTC. Translating gives CAKGQGTAEQYF.